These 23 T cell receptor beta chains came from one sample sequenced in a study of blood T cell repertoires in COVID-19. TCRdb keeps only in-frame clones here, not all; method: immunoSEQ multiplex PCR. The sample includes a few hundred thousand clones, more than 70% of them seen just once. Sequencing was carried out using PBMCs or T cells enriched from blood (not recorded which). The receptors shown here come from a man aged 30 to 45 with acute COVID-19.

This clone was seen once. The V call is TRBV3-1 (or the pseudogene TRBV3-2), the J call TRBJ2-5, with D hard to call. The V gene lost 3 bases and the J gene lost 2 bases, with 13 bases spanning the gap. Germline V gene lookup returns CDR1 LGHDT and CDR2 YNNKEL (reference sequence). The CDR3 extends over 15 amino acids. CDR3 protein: CASSHETRMQETQYF. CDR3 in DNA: TGTGCCAGCAGCCACGAGACCAGGATGCAAGAGACCCAGTACTTC.

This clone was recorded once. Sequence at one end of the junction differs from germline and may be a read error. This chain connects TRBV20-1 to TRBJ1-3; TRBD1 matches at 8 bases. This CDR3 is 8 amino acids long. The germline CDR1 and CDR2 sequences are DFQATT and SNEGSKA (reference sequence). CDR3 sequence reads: CSARDREF. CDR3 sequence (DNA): TGCAGTGCTAGGGACAGGGAGTTT.

CDR3 in amino acids: CASSLLGMGLAGNEQYF. The CDR3 DNA sequence: TGCGCCAGCAGCTTACTCGGAATGGGACTAGCGGGGAACGAGCAGTACTTC. This chain links TRBV5-1 with TRBJ2-7; 13 bases agree with TRBD2. V was clipped by 2 bases and J by 5 bases; unmatched bases: 10. Germline V gene lookup returns CDR1 SGHRS and CDR2 YFSETQ. The CDR3 totals 17 residues.

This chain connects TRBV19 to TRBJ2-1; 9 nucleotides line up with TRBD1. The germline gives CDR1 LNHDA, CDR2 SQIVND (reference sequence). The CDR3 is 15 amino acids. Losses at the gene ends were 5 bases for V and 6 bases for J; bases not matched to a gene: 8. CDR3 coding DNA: TGTGCCAGTAGTTTCGACAGGGGGTTCGCCAATGAGCAGTTCTTC. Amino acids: CASSFDRGFANEQFF. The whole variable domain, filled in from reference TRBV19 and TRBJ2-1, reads DGGITQSPKYLFRKEGQNVTLSCEQNLNHDAMYWYRQDPGQGLRLIYYSQIVNDFQKGDIAEGYSVSREKKESFPLTVTSAQKNPTAFYLCASSFDRGFANEQFFGPGTRLTVL.

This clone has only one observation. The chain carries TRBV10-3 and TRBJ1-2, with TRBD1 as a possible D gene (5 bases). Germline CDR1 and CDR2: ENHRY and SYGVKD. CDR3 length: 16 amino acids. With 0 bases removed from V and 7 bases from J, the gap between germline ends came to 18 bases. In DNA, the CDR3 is TGTGCCATCAGTGAGTCCCCCGTGACAGAACGCATTGGCTACACCTTC. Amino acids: CAISESPVTERIGYTF.

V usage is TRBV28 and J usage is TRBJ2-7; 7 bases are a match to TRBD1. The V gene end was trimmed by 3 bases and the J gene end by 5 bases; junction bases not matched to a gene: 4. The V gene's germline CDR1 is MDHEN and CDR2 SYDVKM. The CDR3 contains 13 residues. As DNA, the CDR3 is TGTGCCAGCAGTTTTCCGCAGGGGGACGAGCAGTACTTC. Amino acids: CASSFPQGDEQYF. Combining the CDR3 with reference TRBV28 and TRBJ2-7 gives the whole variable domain DVKVTQSSRYLVKRTGEKVFLECVQDMDHENMFWYRQDPGLGLRLIYFSYDVKMKEKGDIPEGYSVSREKKERFSLILESASTNQTSMYLCASSFPQGDEQYFGPGTRLTVT.

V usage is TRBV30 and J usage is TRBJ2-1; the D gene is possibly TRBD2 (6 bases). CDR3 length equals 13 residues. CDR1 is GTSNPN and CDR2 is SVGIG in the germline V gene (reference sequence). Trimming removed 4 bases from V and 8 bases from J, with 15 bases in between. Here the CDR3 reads CAWMGRPWDEQFF. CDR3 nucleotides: TGTGCCTGGATGGGGAGGCCCTGGGATGAGCAGTTCTTC.

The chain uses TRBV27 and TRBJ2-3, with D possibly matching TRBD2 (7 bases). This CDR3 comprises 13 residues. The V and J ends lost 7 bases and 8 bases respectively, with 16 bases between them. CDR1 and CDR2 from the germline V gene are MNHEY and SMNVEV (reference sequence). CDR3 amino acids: CASNPGGPGTQYF. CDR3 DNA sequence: TGTGCCAGCAACCCGGGGGGCCCAGGTACGCAGTATTTT.

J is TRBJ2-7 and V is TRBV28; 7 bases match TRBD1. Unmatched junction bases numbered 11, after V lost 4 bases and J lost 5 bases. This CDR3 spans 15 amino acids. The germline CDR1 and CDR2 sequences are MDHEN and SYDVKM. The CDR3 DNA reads TGTGCCAGCAGTTCCCCGACAGGGTTGGACCACGAGCAGTACTTC. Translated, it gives CASSSPTGLDHEQYF. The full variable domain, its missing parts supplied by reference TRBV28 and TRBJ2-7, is DVKVTQSSRYLVKRTGEKVFLECVQDMDHENMFWYRQDPGLGLRLIYFSYDVKMKEKGDIPEGYSVSREKKERFSLILESASTNQTSMYLCASSSPTGLDHEQYFGPGTRLTVT.

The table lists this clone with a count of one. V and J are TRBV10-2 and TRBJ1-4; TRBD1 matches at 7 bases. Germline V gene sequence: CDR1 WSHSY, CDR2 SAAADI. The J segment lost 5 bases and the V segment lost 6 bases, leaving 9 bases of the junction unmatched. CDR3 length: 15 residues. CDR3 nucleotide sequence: TGCGCCAGCAGCCCCCCACAGGGGAGGAATGAAAAACTGTTTTTT. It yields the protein CASSPPQGRNEKLFF.

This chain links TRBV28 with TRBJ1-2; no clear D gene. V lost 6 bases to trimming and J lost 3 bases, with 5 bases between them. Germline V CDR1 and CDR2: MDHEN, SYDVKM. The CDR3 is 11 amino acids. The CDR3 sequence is CASSPDYGYTF. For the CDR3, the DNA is TGTGCCAGCAGCCCAGACTATGGCTACACCTTC.

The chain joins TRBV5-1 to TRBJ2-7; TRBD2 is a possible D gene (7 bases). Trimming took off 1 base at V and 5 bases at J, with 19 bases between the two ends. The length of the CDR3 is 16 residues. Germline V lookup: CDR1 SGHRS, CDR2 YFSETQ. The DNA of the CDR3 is TGCGCCAGCAGCTTGCTAACGGGGGGCGGCTTCCACGAGCAGTACTTC. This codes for CASSLLTGGGFHEQYF. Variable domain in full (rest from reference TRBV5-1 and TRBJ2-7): KAGVTQTPRYLIKTRGQQVTLSCSPISGHRSVSWYQQTPGQGLQFLFEYFSETQRNKGNFPGRFSGRQFSNSRSEMNVSTLELGDSALYLCASSLLTGGGFHEQYFGPGTRLTVT.

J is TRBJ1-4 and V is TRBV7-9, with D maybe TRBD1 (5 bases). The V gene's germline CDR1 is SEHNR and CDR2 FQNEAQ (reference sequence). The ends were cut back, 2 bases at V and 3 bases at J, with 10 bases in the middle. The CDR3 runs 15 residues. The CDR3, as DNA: TGTGCCAGCAGCTTATATGGGGGGTCTAATGAAAAACTGTTTTTT. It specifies CASSLYGGSNEKLFF.

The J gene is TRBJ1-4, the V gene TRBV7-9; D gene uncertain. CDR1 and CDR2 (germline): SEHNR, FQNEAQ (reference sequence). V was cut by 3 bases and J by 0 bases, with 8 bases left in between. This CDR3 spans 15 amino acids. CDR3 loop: CASSFWAATNEKLFF. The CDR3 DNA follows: TGTGCCAGCAGCTTTTGGGCAGCAACTAATGAAAAACTGTTTTTT.

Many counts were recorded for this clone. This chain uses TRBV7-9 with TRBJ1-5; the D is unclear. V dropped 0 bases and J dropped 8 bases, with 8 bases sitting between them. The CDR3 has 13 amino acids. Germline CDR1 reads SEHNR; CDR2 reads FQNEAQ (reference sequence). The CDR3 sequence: CASSLAAGKPQHF. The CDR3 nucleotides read TGTGCCAGCAGCTTAGCGGCGGGCAAGCCCCAGCATTTT.

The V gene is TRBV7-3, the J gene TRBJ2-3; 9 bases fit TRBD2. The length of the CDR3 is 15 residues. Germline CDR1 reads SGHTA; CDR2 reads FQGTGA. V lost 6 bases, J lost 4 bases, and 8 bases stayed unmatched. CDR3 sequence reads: CASSSSGGSADTQYF. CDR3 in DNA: TGTGCCAGCAGTAGTAGCGGGGGTTCAGCAGATACGCAGTATTTT.

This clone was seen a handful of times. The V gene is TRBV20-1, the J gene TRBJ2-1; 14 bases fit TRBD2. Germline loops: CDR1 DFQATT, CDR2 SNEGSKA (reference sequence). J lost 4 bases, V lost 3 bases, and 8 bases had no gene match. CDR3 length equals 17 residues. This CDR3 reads CSASDGGTSGGYNEQFF. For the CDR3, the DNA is TGCAGTGCTAGTGATGGCGGGACTAGCGGGGGATACAATGAGCAGTTCTTC.

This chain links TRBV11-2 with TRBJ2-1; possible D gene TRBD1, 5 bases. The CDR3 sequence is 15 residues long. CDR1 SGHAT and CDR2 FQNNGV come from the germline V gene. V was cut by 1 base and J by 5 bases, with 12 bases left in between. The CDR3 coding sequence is TGTGCCAGCAGCTTAGGCCGACAAGGGGACAATGAGCAGTTCTTC. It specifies CASSLGRQGDNEQFF.

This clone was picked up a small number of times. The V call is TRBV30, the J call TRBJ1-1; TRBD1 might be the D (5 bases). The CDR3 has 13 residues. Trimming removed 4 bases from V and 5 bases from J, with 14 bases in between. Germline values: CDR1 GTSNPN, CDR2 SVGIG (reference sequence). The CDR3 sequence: CAWTRGTGTEAFF. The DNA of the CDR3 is TGTGCCTGGACTAGGGGCACCGGGACTGAAGCTTTCTTT.

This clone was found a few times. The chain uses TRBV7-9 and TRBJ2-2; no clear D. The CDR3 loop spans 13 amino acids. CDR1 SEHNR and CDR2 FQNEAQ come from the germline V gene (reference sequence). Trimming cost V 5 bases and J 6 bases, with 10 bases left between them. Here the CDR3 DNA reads TGTGCCAGCAGCCTCCTGGCTCCCGGGGAGCTGTTTTTT. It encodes CASSLLAPGELFF. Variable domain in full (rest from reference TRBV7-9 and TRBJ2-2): DTGVSQNPRHKITKRGQNVTFRCDPISEHNRLYWYRQTLGQGPEFLTYFQNEAQLEKSRLLSDRFSAERPKGSFSTLEIQRTEQGDSAMYLCASSLLAPGELFFGEGSRLTVL.

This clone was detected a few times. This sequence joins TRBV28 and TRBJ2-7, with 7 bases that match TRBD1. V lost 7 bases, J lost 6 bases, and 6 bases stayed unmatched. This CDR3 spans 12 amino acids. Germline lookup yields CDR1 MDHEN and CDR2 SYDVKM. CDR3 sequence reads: CASTSGGGEQYF. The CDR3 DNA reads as TGTGCCAGCACGTCAGGGGGTGGCGAGCAGTACTTC.

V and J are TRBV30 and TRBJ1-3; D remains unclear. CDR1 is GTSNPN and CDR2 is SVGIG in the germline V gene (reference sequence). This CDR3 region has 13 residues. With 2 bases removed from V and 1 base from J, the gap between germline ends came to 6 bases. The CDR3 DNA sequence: TGTGCCTGGAGTAGAGTGTCTGGAAACACCATATATTTT. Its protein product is CAWSRVSGNTIYF.

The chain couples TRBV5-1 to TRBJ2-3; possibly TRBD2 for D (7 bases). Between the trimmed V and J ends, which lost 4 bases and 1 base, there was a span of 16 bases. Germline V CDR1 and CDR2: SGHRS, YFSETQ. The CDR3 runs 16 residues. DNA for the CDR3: TGCGCCAGCAGCCCCCAGGGGAGGGGTGGCACAGATACGCAGTATTTT. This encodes CASSPQGRGGTDTQYF.